This TCR beta chain was sequenced during a study of blood T cells in healthy people across ages. It was with a sample-barcoded 5' primer and a J-beta primer mix that a second PCR of roughly 7 to 12 cycles was run. One entry per CDR3 protein, called by TCRdb with MiXCR from the 5' RACE reads. The sample holds hundreds of thousands of distinct CDR3 sequences, roughly 58% seen once. The sample providers were healthy Caucasian people from Russia, aged roughly 6 to 95. The sample consisted of blood. The origin of this receptor is a man between 60 and 70 years old in good health.

The CDR3 here is CASSEWTRLTTDTQYF. The CDR3 DNA reads TGTGCCAGCAGCGAATGGACGAGGCTCACCACAGATACGCAGTATTTT. The V and J genes are TRBV3-1 and TRBJ2-3; D call uncertain. V was clipped by 5 bases and J by 2 bases, with 17 bases between them. Germline loops: CDR1 LGHDT, CDR2 YNNKEL (reference sequence). There are 16 residues in the CDR3.